Below, 19 T cell receptor beta chains from the same sample are listed, as sequenced in a study of blood T cell repertoires in COVID-19. Produced via immunoSEQ multiplex PCR; TCRdb's table is partial and in-frame only. In the table there are roughly 100,000 clones, 87% of which are singletons. The sequenced material came from peripheral blood. These receptors all stem from a man aged 45-65 years in a cohort sampled during active COVID-19.

A single count supports this clone. V is TRBV27 and J is TRBJ2-3, with TRBD2 identical over 10 bases. V lost 5 bases and J lost 6; bases outside the gene matches: 17. The germline V gene has CDR1 MNHEY and CDR2 SMNVEV (reference sequence). This CDR3 contains 18 residues. In DNA, the CDR3 is TGTGCCAGCAGTCAGCAGCGGCGGCTAGCGGGGGAAATGGATACGCAGTATTTT. Translation gives CASSQQRRLAGEMDTQYF.

This chain links TRBV2 with TRBJ1-2, with 8 nucleotides matching TRBD1. This CDR3 contains 12 residues. Germline V gene lookup returns CDR1 SNHLY and CDR2 FYNNEI. Trimming cost V 4 bases and J 13 bases; bases outside gene matches: 8. CDR3 loop: CASSVGDRSGTF. The CDR3 bases are TGTGCCAGCAGTGTAGGGGACAGGTCGGGCACCTTC. Together with reference TRBV2 and TRBJ1-2, the CDR3 gives the full variable domain: EPEVTQTPSHQVTQMGQEVILRCVPISNHLYFYWYRQILGQKVEFLVSFYNNEISEKSEIFDDQFSVERPDGSNFTLKIRSTKLEDSAMYFCASSVGDRSGTFGSGTRLTVV.

This rearrangement joins TRBV5-1 to TRBJ2-1; TRBD2 agrees at 7 bases. This CDR3 contains 16 residues. The V gene's germline CDR1 is SGHRS and CDR2 YFSETQ. J gave up 2 bases and V 0 bases, and 5 bases lay outside the gene matches. This CDR3 reads CASSLAWRGTYNEQFF. The CDR3, as DNA: TGCGCCAGCAGCTTGGCTTGGCGGGGGACCTACAATGAGCAGTTCTTC.

J is TRBJ2-7 and V is TRBV6-5, with TRBD1 matching 11 bases. V shed 2 bases, J shed 2 bases, and the junction held 5 bases outside the gene matches. The CDR3 is 16 residues long. Germline V gives CDR1 MNHEY, CDR2 SVGAGI. The DNA of the CDR3 is TGTGCCAGCAGTTACGCCGGGACAGGGGGTACCTACGAGCAGTACTTC. This translates into CASSYAGTGGTYEQYF.

The CDR3 coding sequence is TGTGCCAGCAGAGAGGTTATGAACACTGAAGCTTTCTTT. Residues: CASREVMNTEAFF. The rearrangement links TRBV2 to TRBJ1-1, with D unclear. The CDR3 totals 13 residues. Trimming pared 6 bases from V and 0 bases from J, leaving 8 bases between. The germline CDR1 and CDR2 sequences are SNHLY and FYNNEI.

This sequence joins TRBV7-6 and TRBJ2-5, with 9 bases matching TRBD2. This CDR3 contains 16 residues. V shed 5 bases, J shed 9 bases, and the junction held 16 bases outside the gene matches. Germline V CDR1 and CDR2: SGHVS, FNYEAQ. The DNA of the CDR3 is TGTGCCAGCAGCCCACCAGTCGGCGGGGGGGCCCCCCCCCAGTACTTC. Translation: CASSPPVGGGAPPQYF.

This sequence joins TRBV7-2 and TRBJ2-7; TRBD1 matches at 9 bases. The CDR3 has 15 residues. The germline gives CDR1 SGHTA, CDR2 FQGNSA. Unmatched junction bases numbered 5, after V lost 4 bases and J lost 1 base. CDR3 sequence (DNA): TGTGCCAGCAGCTCGGCCGGGACAGGGTCCTACGAGCAGTACTTC. Its translation is CASSSAGTGSYEQYF.

The V and J genes are TRBV5-4 and TRBJ2-3; possible D gene TRBD2, 5 bases. Germline values: CDR1 SGHNT, CDR2 YYREEE (reference sequence). CDR3 length equals 15 residues. V lost 2 bases and J 5 bases, leaving 15 bases between the germline ends. The CDR3: CASSFRSGGRDTQYF. CDR3 DNA: TGTGCCAGCAGCTTCCGCTCCGGAGGCCGAGATACGCAGTATTTT.

The chain carries TRBV5-1 and TRBJ2-1; D is perhaps TRBD1 (6 bases). Between the trimmed V and J ends, which lost 0 bases and 4 bases, there was a span of 11 bases. The germline V gene has CDR1 SGHRS and CDR2 YFSETQ. This CDR3 is built from 15 residues. CDR3 DNA sequence: TGCGCCAGCAGCTTGGAATGGGGGCCTTACAATGAGCAGTTCTTC. Translated: CASSLEWGPYNEQFF. The variable domain in full, with the rest retrieved from reference TRBV5-1 and TRBJ2-1, is KAGVTQTPRYLIKTRGQQVTLSCSPISGHRSVSWYQQTPGQGLQFLFEYFSETQRNKGNFPGRFSGRQFSNSRSEMNVSTLELGDSALYLCASSLEWGPYNEQFFGPGTRLTVL.

This clone was recorded only once. The genes are TRBV19 and TRBJ1-1; TRBD1 aligns across 8 bases. The germline V gene has CDR1 LNHDA and CDR2 SQIVND (reference sequence). The J segment lost 1 base and the V segment lost 9 bases, leaving 10 bases of the junction unmatched. The CDR3 runs to 15 residues. CDR3 nucleotides: TGTGCCAGCAGGGGCAGGGGGCCAGGGAACACTGAAGCTTTCTTT. Residues: CASRGRGPGNTEAFF.

V and J are TRBV5-4 and TRBJ2-2; 8 bases agree with TRBD2. The germline gives CDR1 SGHNT, CDR2 YYREEE (reference sequence). The CDR3 has 15 residues. Trimming cost V 9 bases and J 5 bases; bases outside gene matches: 12. The CDR3 region is CATHAGGARTGELFF. The CDR3, as DNA: TGTGCCACCCACGCGGGGGGCGCCAGGACCGGGGAGCTGTTTTTT.

This chain connects TRBV5-1 to TRBJ2-3; D is undetermined. V lost 0 bases and J lost 3, with 2 bases in between. The V gene's germline CDR1 is SGHRS and CDR2 YFSETQ. This CDR3 region has 12 residues. The CDR3 is CASSLATDTQYF. In DNA, the CDR3 is TGCGCCAGCAGCTTGGCTACAGATACGCAGTATTTT.

The chain combines TRBV6-5 with TRBJ2-3; 7 nucleotides agree with TRBD2. Losses at the gene ends were 7 bases for V and 2 bases for J; bases not matched to a gene: 6. Germline V gene sequence: CDR1 MNHEY, CDR2 SVGAGI. CDR3 size: 14 residues. CDR3 nucleotide sequence: TGTGCCAGCACTTGGCGGGGGTACACAGATACGCAGTATTTT. Protein sequence: CASTWRGYTDTQYF.

The chain is built from TRBV15 and TRBJ1-2, with TRBD1 matching over 8 bases. CDR3 size: 16 residues. The ends lost 1 base at V and 0 bases at J; junction bases unmatched: 4. In germline, CDR1 is LNHNV, CDR2 YYDKDF (reference sequence). DNA for the CDR3: TGTGCCACCAGCAGAGCAGGGACAGGAGCTAACTATGGCTACACCTTC. Translated, it gives CATSRAGTGANYGYTF.

The rearrangement uses TRBV6-1 and TRBJ1-5; 8 nucleotides match TRBD1. Germline assignment: CDR1 MNHNS and CDR2 SASEGT. CDR3 length: 14 amino acids. V shed 2 bases and J 4 bases; nucleotides not matched to a gene: 1. The CDR3 DNA is TGTGCCAGCAGTGAACAGGGGGCGAATCAGCCCCAGCATTTT. Translating it yields CASSEQGANQPQHF.

The chain combines TRBV6-5 with TRBJ1-5, with 8 positions matching TRBD1. Germline V CDR1 and CDR2: MNHEY, SVGAGI. This CDR3 region has 15 residues. J was trimmed by 1 base and V by 6 bases; bases with no gene match: 5. The CDR3 sequence: CASRTRDRSNQPQHF. Written as DNA, the CDR3 is TGTGCCAGCAGGACCCGGGACAGGAGCAATCAGCCCCAGCATTTT.

The CDR3 region is CASSYERQPQHF. The CDR3, as DNA: TGTGCCAGCAGTTACGAGCGCCAGCCCCAGCATTTT. The rearrangement links TRBV6-2 or TRBV6-3 to TRBJ1-5; no definite D call. V was shortened by 2 bases and J by 7 bases, with 6 bases between the two germline ends. The CDR3 sequence is 12 residues long. Looked up from germline, CDR1 is MNHEY and CDR2 is SVGEGT.

Note on this clone: This specimen includes other DNA sequences encoding the same CDR3. The gene calls are TRBV12-3 or TRBV12-4 and TRBJ1-6; maybe TRBD1 (5 bases). Deletions cut 3 bases from V and 9 bases from J, with 9 bases between. This CDR3 comprises 13 residues. The CDR3 DNA sequence: TGTGCCAGCAGTTTGCAGGGAAGTTCACCCCTCCACTTT. It translates to CASSLQGSSPLHF.

The CDR3 DNA reads TGCAGCGTTGAGGGGACTAGCGGGGGCCTAACCTCCTACAATGAGCAGTTCTTC. Protein product: CSVEGTSGGLTSYNEQFF. V is TRBV29-1 and J is TRBJ2-1; 14 bases are shared with TRBD2. The CDR3 length is 18 residues. With 3 bases clipped from V and 0 bases from J, the junction kept 7 bases outside the gene matches. The germline CDR1 and CDR2 sequences are SQVTM and ANQGSEA.